This paragraph covers one T cell receptor beta chain sequence. Its antigen is currently unknown. The sample belongs to a study of T-cell memory formation after mild COVID-19. Germline CDR1 reads SQVTM; CDR2 reads ANQGSEA. CDR3 length equals 12 residues. V was trimmed by 0 bases and J by 5 bases, leaving 8 bases between them. TCRdb redid the calling of the 5' RACE reads with MiXCR, one entry per CDR3 protein. The table shows 300,000 to 400,000 distinct CDR3 sequences, with around a fifth occurring only once. Broader study findings: Nothing confirmed that second-wave clones peaking on day 37 were specific for SARS-CoV-2. Clones which contracted sat mainly in CM and EM if CD4+, and in EMRA if CD8+.

Sequencing used PBMCs or a T cell subset sorted from them (not recorded which). The V gene is TRBV29-1, the J gene TRBJ2-7; D gene uncertain. This TCR came from an adult woman who had mild COVID-19 (a few samples of this study predate the infection). Cell type and time point are not known. The CDR3 bases are TGCAGCGTTGAAGAGGGGTCCCACGAGCAGTACTTC. Translation gives CSVEEGSHEQYF.